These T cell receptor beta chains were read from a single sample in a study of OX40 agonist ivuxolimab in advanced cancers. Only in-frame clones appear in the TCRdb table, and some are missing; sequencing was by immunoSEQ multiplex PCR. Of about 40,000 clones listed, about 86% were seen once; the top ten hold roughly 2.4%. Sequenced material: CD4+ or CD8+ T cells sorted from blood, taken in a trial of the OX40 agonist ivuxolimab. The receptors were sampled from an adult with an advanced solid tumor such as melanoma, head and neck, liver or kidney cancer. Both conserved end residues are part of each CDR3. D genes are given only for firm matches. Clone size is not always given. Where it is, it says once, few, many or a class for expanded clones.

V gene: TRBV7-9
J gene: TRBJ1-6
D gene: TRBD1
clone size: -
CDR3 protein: CASSLGQGQFSPLHF
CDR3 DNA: TGTGCCAGCAGCCTAGGACAGGGGCAGTTTTCACCCCTCCACTTT

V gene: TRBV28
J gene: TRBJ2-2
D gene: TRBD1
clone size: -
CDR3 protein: CASSSAGTGDTGELFF
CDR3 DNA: TGTGCCAGCAGTTCCGCCGGGACAGGGGACACCGGGGAGCTGTTTTTT

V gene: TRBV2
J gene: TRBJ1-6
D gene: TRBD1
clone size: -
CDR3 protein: CASSGDSSYNSPLHF
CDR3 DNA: TGTGCCAGCAGTGGGGACAGCTCCTATAATTCACCCCTCCACTTT

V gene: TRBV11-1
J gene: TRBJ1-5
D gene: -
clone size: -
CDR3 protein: CASSLGDGGNQPQHF
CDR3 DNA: TGTGCCAGCAGCTTAGGGGACGGAGGCAATCAGCCCCAGCATTTT

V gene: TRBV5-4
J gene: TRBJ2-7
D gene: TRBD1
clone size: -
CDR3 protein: CASRTTGGNEQYF
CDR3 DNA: TGTGCCAGCAGAACGACAGGGGGCAACGAGCAGTACTTC

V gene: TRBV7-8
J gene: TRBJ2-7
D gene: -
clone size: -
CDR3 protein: CASSLGAGAYEQYF
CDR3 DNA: TGTGCCAGCAGCTTAGGGGCTGGAGCCTACGAGCAGTACTTC

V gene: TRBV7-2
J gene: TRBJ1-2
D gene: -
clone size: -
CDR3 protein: CASSPLSEYGYTF
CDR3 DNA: TGTGCCAGCAGCCCCCTATCGGAATATGGCTACACCTTC

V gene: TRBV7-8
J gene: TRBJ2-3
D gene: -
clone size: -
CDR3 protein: CASSLRRLPPRGDTQYF
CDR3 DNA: TGTGCCAGCAGCTTACGCCGCTTGCCCCCCCGAGGAGATACGCAGTATTTT

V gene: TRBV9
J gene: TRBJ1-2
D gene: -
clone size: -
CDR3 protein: CASSGRVNYGYTF
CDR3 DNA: TGTGCCAGCAGCGGCAGGGTGAACTATGGCTACACCTTC

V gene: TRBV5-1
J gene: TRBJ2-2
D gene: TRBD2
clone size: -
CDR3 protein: CASSILAGGRVGELFF
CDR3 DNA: TGCGCCAGCAGCATCCTAGCGGGGGGGCGTGTCGGGGAGCTGTTTTTT

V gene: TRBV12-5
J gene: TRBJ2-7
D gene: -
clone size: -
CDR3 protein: CASGLGTGYEQYF
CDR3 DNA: -

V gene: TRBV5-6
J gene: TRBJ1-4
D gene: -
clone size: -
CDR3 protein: CASSLNVGPAVDEKLFF
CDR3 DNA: TGTGCCAGCAGCTTGAATGTGGGACCCGCCGTGGATGAAAAACTGTTTTTT

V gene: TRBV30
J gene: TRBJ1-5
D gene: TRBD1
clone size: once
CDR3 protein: CAWSRDRGRGSNQPQHF
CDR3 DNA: TGTGCCTGGAGTAGGGACAGGGGGCGTGGGAGCAATCAGCCCCAGCATTTT

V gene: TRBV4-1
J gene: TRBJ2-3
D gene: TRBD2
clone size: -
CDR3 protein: CASSLTSAPQDTQYF
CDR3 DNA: TGCGCCAGCAGCCTAACTAGCGCCCCCCAAGATACGCAGTATTTT

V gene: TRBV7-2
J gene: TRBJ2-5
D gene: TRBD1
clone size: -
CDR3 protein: CASSFVDRGYQETQYF
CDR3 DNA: TGTGCCAGCAGCTTTGTGGACAGGGGGTACCAAGAGACCCAGTACTTC

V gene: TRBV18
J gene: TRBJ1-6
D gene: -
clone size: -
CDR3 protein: CASSPQNNSPLHF
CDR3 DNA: TGTGCCAGCTCCCCCCAGAACAATTCACCCCTCCACTTT

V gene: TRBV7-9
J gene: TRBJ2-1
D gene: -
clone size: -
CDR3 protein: CASSLAVNEQFF
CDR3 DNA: TGTGCCAGCAGCTTAGCAGTCAATGAGCAGTTCTTC

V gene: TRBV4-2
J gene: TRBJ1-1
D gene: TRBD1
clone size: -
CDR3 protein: CASSSLRDRVSQAFF
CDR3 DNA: TGTGCCAGCAGCTCCCTCCGGGACAGGGTATCTCAAGCTTTCTTT

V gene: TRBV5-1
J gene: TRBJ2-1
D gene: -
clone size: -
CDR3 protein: CASSPAQGYNEQFF
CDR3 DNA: TGCGCCAGCAGCCCGGCCCAGGGGTACAATGAGCAGTTCTTC

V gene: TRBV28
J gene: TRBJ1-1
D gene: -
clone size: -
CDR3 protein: CASSQIRGVKGTEAFF
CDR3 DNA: TGTGCCAGCAGTCAAATTCGGGGGGTAAAGGGCACTGAAGCTTTCTTT

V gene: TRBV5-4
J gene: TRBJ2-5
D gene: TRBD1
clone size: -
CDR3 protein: CASSVQGAETQYF
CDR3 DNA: TGTGCCAGCAGCGTTCAGGGGGCTGAGACCCAGTACTTC

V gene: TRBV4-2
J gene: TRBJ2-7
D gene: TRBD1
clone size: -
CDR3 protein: CASSRPGQGAPYEQYF
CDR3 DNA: TGTGCCAGCAGCCGGCCCGGACAGGGGGCCCCCTACGAGCAGTACTTC

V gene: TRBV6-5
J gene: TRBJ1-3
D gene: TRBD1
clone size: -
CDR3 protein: CASRDRGAGNTIYF
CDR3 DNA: TGTGCCAGCAGAGACAGGGGAGCTGGAAACACCATATATTTT

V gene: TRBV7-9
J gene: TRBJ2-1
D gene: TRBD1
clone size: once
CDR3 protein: CASSAGDREFCEQFF
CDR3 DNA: TGTGCCAGCAGCGCCGGCGACAGGGAGTTTTGTGAGCAGTTCTTC

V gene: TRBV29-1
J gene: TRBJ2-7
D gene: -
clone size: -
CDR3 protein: CSVETGTSSYEQYF
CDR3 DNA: TGCAGCGTAGAGACGGGTACGAGCTCCTACGAGCAGTACTTC

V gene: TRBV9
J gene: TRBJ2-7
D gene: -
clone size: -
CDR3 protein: CASSRTGTNSYEQYF
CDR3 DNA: TGTGCCAGCAGCCGCACGGGGACCAACTCCTACGAGCAGTACTTC

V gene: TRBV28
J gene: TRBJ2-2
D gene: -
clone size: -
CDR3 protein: CASTAGNTGELFF
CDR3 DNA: TGTGCCAGCACAGCGGGGAACACCGGGGAGCTGTTTTTT

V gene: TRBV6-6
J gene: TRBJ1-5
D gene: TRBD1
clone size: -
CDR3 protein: CASRRQGIEGNQPQHF
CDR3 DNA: TGTGCCAGCAGGAGACAGGGGATCGAGGGCAATCAGCCCCAGCATTTT

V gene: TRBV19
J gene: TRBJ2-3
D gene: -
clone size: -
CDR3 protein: CASSISLVGVRTDTQYF
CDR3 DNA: TGTGCCAGTAGTATAAGTCTGGTCGGGGTTAGAACAGATACGCAGTATTTT

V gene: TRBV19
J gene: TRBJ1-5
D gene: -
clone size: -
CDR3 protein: CASSDGDQPQHF
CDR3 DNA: TGTGCCAGTAGTGATGGGGATCAGCCCCAGCATTTT

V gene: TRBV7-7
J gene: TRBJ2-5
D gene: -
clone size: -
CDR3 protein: CASSQGRSQGTQYF
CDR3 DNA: TGTGCTAGCAGCCAAGGCCGTAGTCAGGGGACCCAGTACTTC

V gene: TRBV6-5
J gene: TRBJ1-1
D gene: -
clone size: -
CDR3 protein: CASSYYVTQGGAEAFF
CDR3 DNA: TGTGCCAGCAGTTACTATGTAACTCAGGGAGGGGCTGAAGCTTTCTTT

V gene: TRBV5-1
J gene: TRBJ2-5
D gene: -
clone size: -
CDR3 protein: CASSFGGSTQETQYF
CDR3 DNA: TGCGCCAGCAGCTTTGGGGGCAGCACCCAAGAGACCCAGTACTTC

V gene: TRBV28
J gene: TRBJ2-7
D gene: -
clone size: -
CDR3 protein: CASSSGLSYEQYF
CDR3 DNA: TGTGCCAGCAGTTCAGGTCTCTCCTACGAGCAGTACTTC

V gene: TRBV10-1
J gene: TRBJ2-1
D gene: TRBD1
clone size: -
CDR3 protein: CASSEGLGQGDRNEQFF
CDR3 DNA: TGCGCCAGCAGTGAGGGTCTCGGACAGGGGGATCGCAATGAGCAGTTCTTC

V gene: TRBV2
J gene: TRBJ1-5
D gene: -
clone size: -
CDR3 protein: CASSVGRGDRPRHF
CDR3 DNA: TGTGCCAGCAGTGTGGGACGGGGAGATAGGCCCCGGCATTTT

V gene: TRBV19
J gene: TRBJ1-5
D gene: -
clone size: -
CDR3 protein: CASSITRAGPFSNQPQHF
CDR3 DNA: TGTGCCAGTAGCATCACCCGGGCCGGGCCTTTTAGCAATCAGCCCCAGCATTTT

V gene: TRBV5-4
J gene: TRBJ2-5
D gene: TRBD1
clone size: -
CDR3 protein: CASSPQGVRETQYF
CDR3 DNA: TGTGCCAGCAGCCCACAGGGGGTCCGGGAGACTCAGTACTTC

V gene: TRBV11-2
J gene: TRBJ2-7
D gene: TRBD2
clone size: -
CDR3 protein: CASSLDSLAGYYEQYF
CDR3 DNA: TGTGCCAGCAGCTTAGATAGTCTAGCGGGGTACTACGAGCAGTACTTC

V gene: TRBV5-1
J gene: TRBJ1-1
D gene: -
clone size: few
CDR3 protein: CASSLRANLNTEAFF
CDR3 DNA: TGCGCCAGCAGCTTGAGGGCAAACCTGAACACTGAAGCTTTCTTT

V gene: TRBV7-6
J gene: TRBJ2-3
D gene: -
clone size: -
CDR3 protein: CASSLGTDTQYF
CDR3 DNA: TGTGCCAGCAGCTTAGGGACAGATACGCAGTATTTT

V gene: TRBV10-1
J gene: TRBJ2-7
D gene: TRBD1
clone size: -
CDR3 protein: CATRQGVGQDEQYF
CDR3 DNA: TGCGCCACGCGGCAGGGGGTTGGCCAGGACGAGCAGTACTTC

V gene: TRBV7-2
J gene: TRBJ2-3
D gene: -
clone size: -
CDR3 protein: CASSRDRLTDTQYF
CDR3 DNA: TGTGCCAGCAGCAGAGACAGGCTCACAGATACGCAGTATTTT

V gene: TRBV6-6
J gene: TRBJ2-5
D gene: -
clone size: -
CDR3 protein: CASSYAGLPRETQYF
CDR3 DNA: TGTGCCAGCAGTTACGCGGGCCTCCCGAGGGAGACCCAGTACTTC

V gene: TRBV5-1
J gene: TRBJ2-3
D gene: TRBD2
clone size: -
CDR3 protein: CASSFSGSSTDTQYF
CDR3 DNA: TGCGCCAGCAGCTTTAGCGGGTCTAGCACAGATACGCAGTATTTT

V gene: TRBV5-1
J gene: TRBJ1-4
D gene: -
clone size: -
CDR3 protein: CASSFRETNEKLFF
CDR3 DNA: TGCGCCAGCAGCTTCAGGGAGACTAATGAAAAACTGTTTTTT

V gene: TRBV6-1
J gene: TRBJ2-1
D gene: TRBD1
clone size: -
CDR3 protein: CASSEVKQGVEEQFF
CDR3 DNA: TGTGCCAGCAGTGAAGTGAAACAGGGGGTTGAGGAGCAGTTCTTC

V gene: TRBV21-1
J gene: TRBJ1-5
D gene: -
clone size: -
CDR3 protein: CASSKRPRGNQPQHF
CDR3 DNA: TGTGCCAGCAGCAAAAGGCCTCGGGGGAATCAGCCCCAGCATTTT

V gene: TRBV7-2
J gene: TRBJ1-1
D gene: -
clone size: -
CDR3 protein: CASSLDQSREAFF
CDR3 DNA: TGTGCCAGCAGCTTAGATCAGTCCAGGGAAGCTTTCTTT

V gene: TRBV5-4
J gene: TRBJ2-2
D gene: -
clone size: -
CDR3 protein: CASSPRGRHTGELFF
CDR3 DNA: TGTGCCAGCAGCCCGCGGGGTAGGCACACCGGGGAGCTGTTTTTT

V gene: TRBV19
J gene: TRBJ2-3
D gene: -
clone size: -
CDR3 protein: CASCAGTQGDTQYF
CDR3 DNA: TGTGCCAGTTGCGCGGGTACACAGGGAGATACGCAGTATTTT

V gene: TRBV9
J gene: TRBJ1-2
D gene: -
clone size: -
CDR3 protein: CASSVASQPSYGYTF
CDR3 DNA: TGTGCCAGCAGCGTAGCTTCACAACCTAGCTATGGCTACACCTTC

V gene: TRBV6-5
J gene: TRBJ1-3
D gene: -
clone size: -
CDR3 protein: CASGGSGNTIYF
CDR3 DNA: TGTGCCAGCGGAGGGTCTGGAAACACCATATATTTT